This TCR beta chain derives from a study of T-cell reconstitution after alpha-beta-depleted transplantation in children. Study results and caveats: Several hundred expanded graft clones reportedly supplied alpha-beta T cells about two months after transplant.

As it was prepared, the TCRbeta library received unique molecular identifiers. TCRdb called the PCR reads again in MiXCR, with one record for every CDR3 protein. This sample yields 700,000 or so distinct CDR3 sequences, of which 13% are seen a single time; 0.75% to 0.85% belongs to the top ten. This clonotype was detected many times. No antigen is known for it. The CDR3 length is 19 residues. Trimming at V came to 3 bases and at J to 5 bases, leaving 18 bases not matched to a gene. Per the germline V gene, CDR1 is SGHRS and CDR2 is YFSETQ. V and J are TRBV5-1 and TRBJ2-1; 9 nucleotides line up with TRBD2. The sequence derives from a girl under 10 years old with congenital amegakaryocytic thrombocytopenia, due to receive a stem cell transplant. Here the sequenced sample was PBMCs, taken before TCRalphabeta/CD19-depleted stem cell transplant. The CDR3 region has the DNA TGCGCCAGCAGCTCCGACAGGGTTCGGCGGGAGGGCCGGAACAATGAGCAGTTCTTC. Amino acids: CASSSDRVRREGRNNEQFF.